This T cell receptor beta chain stems from a study of monozygotic twins with inflammatory bowel disease. The CDR3 runs 15 residues. Germline assignment: CDR1 DFQATT and CDR2 SNEGSKA (reference sequence). After re-calling the 5' RACE reads, TCRdb lists one entry per CDR3 protein, DNA absent. The sample table sets out 85,000 to 110,000 distinct CDR3 sequences. The J gene is TRBJ2-2, the V gene TRBV20-1; TCRdb indicates TRBD2, and absent DNA this call remains unverified. The receptor comes from a human donor with ulcerative colitis or Crohn's disease, or a healthy co-twin of an affected twin (not recorded which). Sequenced material: blood. The CDR3 loop reads CSARGTSGSTGELFF.